Detailed here is one T cell receptor beta chain. This specimen comes from a study of blood T cells in healthy people across ages. The use of a sample-barcoded 5' primer and a J-beta primer mix characterized a second PCR of 7 to 11 cycles. Via MiXCR, TCRdb re-called the 5' RACE reads, giving one row per CDR3 protein. The sample lists about 1.7 million distinct CDR3 sequences; roughly 28% were seen once. The TCR comes from a woman aged 25 to 45 in good health. The sample was blood.

The CDR3 spells CATSRSLLQANSPLHF. CDR3 DNA sequence: TGTGCCACCAGCAGGTCTCTTCTGCAGGCTAATTCACCCCTCCACTTT. The V gene is TRBV15, the J gene TRBJ1-6, with D hard to call. Trimming left V 3 bases short and J 6 bases short, with 15 bases between. Germline lookup yields CDR1 LNHNV and CDR2 YYDKDF (reference sequence). The length of the CDR3 is 16 residues.